These 23 T cell receptor beta chains came from one sample sequenced in a study of blood T cell repertoires in COVID-19. Some clones are missing from TCRdb's copy, which holds only in-frame ones; the method was immunoSEQ multiplex PCR. The sample lists about 210,000 clones; roughly 87% were seen once. The sequenced material came from peripheral blood. These receptors originate from a woman aged 55-69 years with COVID-19, enrolled during active disease.

The chain has TRBV15 and TRBJ2-1, with 8 bases identical to TRBD1. Trimming cost V 0 bases and J 6 bases; bases outside gene matches: 1. Germline CDR1 is LNHNV and CDR2 is YYDKDF (reference sequence). The CDR3 has 14 residues. The DNA of the CDR3 is TGTGCCACCAGCAGAGATGGGACAGGCAATGAGCAGTTCTTC. Translated, it gives CATSRDGTGNEQFF.

This clone was observed a handful of times. The rearrangement joins TRBV7-9 to TRBJ1-1, with a tentative D call TRBD1 (5 bases). This CDR3 spans 16 amino acids. The germline V and J ends were trimmed by 0 bases and 0 bases, with 11 bases remaining between them. Germline values: CDR1 SEHNR, CDR2 FQNEAQ (reference sequence). DNA of the CDR3: TGTGCCAGCAGCTTAGCGGGCAGGGCCATGAACACTGAAGCTTTCTTT. It codes for CASSLAGRAMNTEAFF.

The chain couples TRBV5-6 to TRBJ2-7; D is uncertain. Trimming took 1 base from V and 4 from J, leaving 12 bases between them. Germline V gives CDR1 SGHDT, CDR2 YYEEEE. CDR3 size: 14 residues. As DNA, the CDR3 is TGTGCCAGCAGCTTGTTGCGACAACGATACGAGCAGTACTTC. Translated, it gives CASSLLRQRYEQYF.

Here the CDR3 DNA reads TGTGCCAGCAGCTTAACGGGACATTACAATGAGCAGTTCTTC. Its translation is CASSLTGHYNEQFF. V usage is TRBV7-2 and J usage is TRBJ2-1; D might be TRBD1 (6 bases). The CDR3 spans 14 residues. Germline-derived CDR1 and CDR2 are SGHTA and FQGNSA. V was trimmed by 2 bases and J by 4 bases, leaving 9 bases between them.

The rearrangement uses TRBV28 and TRBJ1-6; 11 bases align to TRBD1. Unmatched junction bases numbered 6, after V lost 4 bases and J lost 7 bases. CDR3 length: 16 residues. The V gene's germline CDR1 is MDHEN and CDR2 SYDVKM. The CDR3 loop is CASSSGTGGWNSPLHF. The CDR3 coding sequence is TGTGCCAGCAGTTCCGGGACAGGGGGTTGGAATTCACCCCTCCACTTT.

The V call is TRBV2, the J call TRBJ2-3; possible D gene TRBD1, 6 bases. The CDR3 contains 12 residues. Between the trimmed V and J ends, which lost 6 bases and 7 bases, there was a span of 11 bases. Germline CDR1 SNHLY, CDR2 FYNNEI. This chain's CDR3 is CASRTGHYTQYF. The CDR3 DNA sequence: TGTGCCAGCAGGACAGGTCACTATACGCAGTATTTT.

The V and J genes are TRBV6-2 or TRBV6-3 and TRBJ1-1; TRBD1 agrees at 8 bases. V was clipped by 5 bases and J by 4 bases; unmatched bases: 18. The CDR3 runs 18 residues. Looked up from germline, CDR1 is MNHEY and CDR2 is SVGEGT. CDR3 in amino acids: CASSPNWGQVGRGTEAFF. CDR3 bases: TGTGCCAGCAGTCCGAACTGGGGACAGGTAGGCCGTGGCACTGAAGCTTTCTTT.

This clone has more than one count but fewer than ten. The V and J genes are TRBV7-9 and TRBJ2-2; 11 nucleotides line up with TRBD2. The CDR3 has 16 residues. CDR1 and CDR2 from the germline V gene are SEHNR and FQNEAQ (reference sequence). After removal of 4 bases from V and 4 bases from J, the junction contained 5 bases not matched to a gene. The CDR3 DNA reads TGTGCCAGCAGCTCTATAGCGGGAGGGTCCACCGGGGAGCTGTTTTTT. Its translation: CASSSIAGGSTGELFF. The complete variable domain, with remaining parts taken from reference TRBV7-9 and TRBJ2-2, reads DTGVSQNPRHKITKRGQNVTFRCDPISEHNRLYWYRQTLGQGPEFLTYFQNEAQLEKSRLLSDRFSAERPKGSFSTLEIQRTEQGDSAMYLCASSSIAGGSTGELFFGEGSRLTVL.

The J gene is TRBJ2-7, the V gene TRBV18; 9 bases map to TRBD1. Trimming took 5 bases from V and 3 from J; bases not matched to a gene: 8. CDR3 size: 15 residues. Germline lookup yields CDR1 KGHSH and CDR2 LQKENI. The CDR3 nucleotides read TGTGCCAGCTCAATCAGGAGACAGGGGGACTACGAGCAGTACTTC. Its translation: CASSIRRQGDYEQYF.

This clone was observed a handful of times. The chain joins TRBV19 to TRBJ1-1; D possibly corresponds to TRBD1 (6 bases). The CDR3 runs 13 residues. In germline, CDR1 is LNHDA, CDR2 SQIVND (reference sequence). Trimming removed 1 base at V and 5 bases at J, with 8 bases between. In DNA, the CDR3 is TGTGCCAGTAGTATAGGAGGGGGTACTGAAGCTTTCTTT. Translation gives CASSIGGGTEAFF.

The chain uses TRBV6-2 or TRBV6-3 and TRBJ2-2; D remains ambiguous. The germline CDR1 and CDR2 sequences are MNHEY and SVGEGT. V lost 5 bases to trimming and J lost 5 bases, with 15 bases between them. The CDR3 extends over 15 amino acids. The CDR3 is CASSPDPPRTGELFF. CDR3 DNA: TGTGCCAGCAGTCCCGACCCCCCGCGGACCGGGGAGCTGTTTTTT.

The chain combines TRBV5-5 with TRBJ1-5; 7 bases are a match to TRBD1. Germline lookup yields CDR1 SGHKS and CDR2 YYEKEE (reference sequence). CDR3 size: 16 residues. V was pared by 1 base and J by 10 bases, with 14 bases of the junction left unmatched. Written as DNA, the CDR3 is TGTGCCAGCAGCTTGTCCGACAGGGCCCCTTTGCTACCCCAGCATTTT. Translating it yields CASSLSDRAPLLPQHF.

This clone was observed a single time. This rearrangement joins TRBV10-3 to TRBJ2-1, with 15 positions matching TRBD2. Germline CDR1 reads ENHRY; CDR2 reads SYGVKD. Unmatched junction bases numbered 3, after V lost 6 bases and J lost 6 bases. The CDR3 totals 15 residues. This CDR3 reads CAIRGTSGRPNEQFF. DNA for the CDR3: TGTGCCATCAGAGGGACTAGCGGGAGGCCCAATGAGCAGTTCTTC.

The CDR3 sequence is CASSIGTSSDYGYTF. In DNA form, the CDR3 reads TGTGCCAGTAGTATTGGGACATCCTCCGACTATGGCTACACCTTC. This chain connects TRBV19 to TRBJ1-2, with TRBD1 as a possible D gene (6 bases). Trimming shortened V by 3 bases and J by 3 bases, and 14 bases separated the two germline ends. Germline-derived CDR1 and CDR2 are LNHDA and SQIVND (reference sequence). The CDR3 spans 15 residues.

The chain joins TRBV6-1 to TRBJ1-5; 7 nucleotides match TRBD1. V dropped 4 bases and J dropped 6; count of bases not matched to a gene: 6. The CDR3 runs to 14 residues. Germline CDR1 reads MNHNS; CDR2 reads SASEGT. The CDR3 nucleotides read TGTGCCAGCAGTGGACAGGGTCGGCGTCAGCCCCAGCATTTT. Amino acid sequence: CASSGQGRRQPQHF.

The chain is built from TRBV29-1 and TRBJ2-5; maybe TRBD2 (6 bases). Germline V gene data show CDR1 as SQVTM and CDR2 as ANQGSEA. CDR3 length equals 12 residues. Trimming cost V 7 bases and J 1 base, with 10 bases left between them. The CDR3 here is CSALAFQETQYF. The CDR3 region has the DNA TGCAGCGCCCTAGCGTTCCAAGAGACCCAGTACTTC.

The rearrangement joins TRBV19 to TRBJ1-2; 7 bases map to TRBD1. Germline lookup yields CDR1 LNHDA and CDR2 SQIVND (reference sequence). Germline trimming cut 5 bases from V and 1 base from J; bases unmatched to any gene: 10. This CDR3 is 16 amino acids long. The CDR3 is CASSGNRDRVNYGYTF. In DNA, the CDR3 is TGTGCCAGTAGTGGCAACCGGGACAGAGTTAACTATGGCTACACCTTC.

This chain joins TRBV19 and TRBJ1-5, with TRBD1 matching over 8 bases. V lost 6 bases to trimming and J lost 2 bases; unmatched junction nucleotides: 3. The CDR3 spans 14 residues. Germline V lookup: CDR1 LNHDA, CDR2 SQIVND (reference sequence). As DNA, the CDR3 is TGTGCCAGTAGGAAGACAGGGGGCAATCAGCCCCAGCATTTT. This translates into CASRKTGGNQPQHF.

The genes are TRBV4-2 and TRBJ2-1; 9 bases are a match to TRBD2. V was clipped by 0 bases and J by 5 bases; unmatched bases: 11. The CDR3 is 18 amino acids. The germline gives CDR1 LGHNA, CDR2 YNFKEQ. DNA of the CDR3: TGTGCCAGCAGCCAAGATTGGTCCGGGACTAGCAGACACAATGAGCAGTTCTTC. It is translated as CASSQDWSGTSRHNEQFF.

The chain combines TRBV5-6 with TRBJ2-5; D is possibly TRBD1 (5 bases). The length of the CDR3 is 13 residues. V lost 4 bases to trimming and J lost 5 bases, with 12 bases between them. The V gene's germline CDR1 is SGHDT and CDR2 YYEEEE. The CDR3 DNA reads TGTGCCAGCAGCGCGACAGATTTGGAGACCCAGTACTTC. Its protein product is CASSATDLETQYF. Complete variable domain (other parts from reference TRBV5-6 and TRBJ2-5): DAGVTQSPTHLIKTRGQQVTLRCSPKSGHDTVSWYQQALGQGPQFIFQYYEEEERQRGNFPDRFSGHQFPNYSSELNVNALLLGDSALYLCASSATDLETQYFGPGTRLLVL.

The J gene is TRBJ1-5, the V gene TRBV24-1; no definite D call. The V end lost 4 bases, the J end lost 3 bases, and 12 bases lay between the germline ends. Germline values: CDR1 KGHDR, CDR2 SFDVKD. The CDR3 totals 15 residues. Here the CDR3 DNA reads TGTGCCACCAGTGACCCTAACGAACTCAATCAGCCCCAGCATTTT. This encodes CATSDPNELNQPQHF.

The chain has TRBV28 and TRBJ1-2, with D perhaps TRBD1 (5 bases). Germline V gene sequence: CDR1 MDHEN, CDR2 SYDVKM. V lost 4 bases and J 1 base, leaving 16 bases between the germline ends. The CDR3 runs 16 residues. The CDR3 loop is CASSSPEAGGNYGYTF. The CDR3 region has the DNA TGTGCCAGCAGTTCCCCGGAGGCGGGGGGTAACTATGGCTACACCTTC.

The CDR3 protein is CASSQVGTGAGEQYF. The CDR3 DNA follows: TGTGCCAGCAGCCAAGTTGGGACAGGGGCTGGAGAGCAGTACTTC. V gene TRBV3-1 (or the pseudogene TRBV3-2) combines with J gene TRBJ2-7, with 10 bases aligning to TRBD1. The CDR3 is 15 amino acids. With 1 base clipped from V and 7 bases from J, the junction kept 7 bases outside the gene matches. In germline, CDR1 is LGHDT, CDR2 YNNKEL (reference sequence).